This T cell receptor (beta chain) is drawn from a study of blood T cell repertoires in COVID-19 (dated by TCRdb to 2019 to 2021). At the level of the whole study: Samples covering the acute and convalescent phases of COVID-19 were provided by collaborators in the United States, Italy and Spain. The repertoires were made available in a free public database intended to serve as a resource for research on the immune response to SARS-CoV-2. Where available, HLA class I and class II types were obtained from metadata supplied by the sample provider rather than from assay-based typing. Samples came from the ongoing ImmuneRACE study (first 160 participants) plus 1,254 subjects from 6 global collaborators. The dataset comprised deeply sampled blood TCRbeta repertoires from subjects exposed to, actively infected with, or recovered from COVID-19. The prospective study material was composed of cDNA or gDNA derived from T cells, B-cell-depleted T cells, or PBMCs. Nearly every sample came with metadata listing a de-identified subject ID, COVID-19 status, age in years and sex. Findings and caveats that apply to the study as a whole: The amount of clinical and demographic metadata varied by source and participant and was provided uncurated.

Counted from cysteine to phenylalanine, this CDR3 has 15 amino acids. Left in the record is the CDR3 DNA by itself, 45 bases read in frame from the first base. Per the germline V gene (reference sequence), LNHDA is the CDR1 and SQIVND is the CDR2. V and J lose 5 bases and 0 bases, and a span of 11 bases separates them. As regards this clone: Its antigen is currently not known. The input lacks base qualities; no much larger clone sits a single base away.

TCRbeta CDR3 regions were amplified from genomic DNA using the immunoSEQ Assay, a bias-controlled multiplex PCR. The authors' analysis ran thus. The number of nucleated cells in each sample was estimated from the amplification of reference gene primers within the assay. Sequence reads were collapsed and filtered to measure the absolute abundance of every unique TCRbeta CDR3 rearrangement. For each sample, productive Simpson clonality was calculated as the square root of Simpson's diversity index over productive rearrangements. The table was pulled from immuneACCESS by TCRdb, which kept in-frame rearrangements only. Such tables lose some clones; where checked, under half of the loss comes from unresolved V genes, and the rest has no known cause. The D gene and trimming were derived from the DNA, and the V and J assignments and clone size from that table. The sample table holds just over 150,000 clones, of which approximately 86% were seen once. The ten largest clones add up to 5.5% to 7.5% of the sample.

In Seattle, one collaborating source enrolled patients while the infection was active and tracked those patients longitudinally over the course of disease. The collaborating institutions used their own protocols to collect whole blood in K2EDTA tubes. Collaborator samples were shipped for TCRbeta analysis as frozen whole blood, isolated PBMCs, or DNA extracted from either sample type. The V and J segments used are TRBV19 and TRBJ2-1; TRBD2 is a weak D gene call, 6 bases matching. The sequenced sample was peripheral blood. This sequence was found in a woman aged 40 to 50 with COVID-19, enrolled during active disease. The CDR3 loop reads CASSSGLPSYNEQFF. The bases read TGTGCCAGTAGTTCGGGACTGCCCTCCTACAATGAGCAGTTCTTC.